The T cell receptor beta chain described here comes from a study of T cells in Graves' hyperthyroidism and ophthalmopathy. Inclusion characteristics of ophthalmopathy patients comprised a Clinical Activity Score of at least 3, a NOSPECS grade of at least 4, and duration under 3 months. Based on clinical symptoms, serum thyroxine and TRAb, thyroid ultrasound and orbital computed tomography, diagnoses were reached. Study-wide points: Separating ophthalmopathy from stable hyperthyroidism was achieved by a 13 V-J model.

TCR beta CDR3 region amplification was performed from RNA transcripts. RT-PCR in the first round (using the HTBI primer set) targeted the TCR CDR3. MiXCR was run by TCRdb on the multiplex PCR reads, yielding one entry per CDR3 protein. The data contain about 640,000 distinct CDR3 sequences, less than 25% of them singletons. Notes on this clonotype: Its antigen remains unknown.

The TCR comes from a man aged 25 to 40 with Graves' ophthalmopathy. Sequenced: blood.

The CDR3 loop is CASRPIDDSLNSPLHF. The DNA for the CDR3 is TGTGCCAGCAGACCTATTGACGACTCCTTGAATTCACCCCTCCACTTT. V and J are TRBV6-1 and TRBJ1-6, with D unresolved. Germline V CDR1 and CDR2: MNHNS, SASEGT. CDR3 length equals 16 residues. Trimming removed 6 bases from V and 7 bases from J, with 19 bases in between.